These T cell receptor beta chains were read from a single sample in a study of T cells after yellow fever vaccination. TCRdb recomputed calls from the 5' RACE reads with MiXCR, one row per CDR3 protein. The repertoire holds about 240,000 distinct CDR3 sequences, with 6.9% as singletons. The sequenced sample was CD4+ T cells sorted from PBMCs, obtained 15 days after the yellow fever booster vaccination. Source of these receptors: a young man who received the YFV17D yellow fever vaccine. CDR3s include the opening cysteine and the closing phenylalanine or tryptophan. Fields, in order: D gene, V gene, J gene, clone size, CDR3 protein, CDR3 DNA. The D gene is left open where the match is weak. Clone size is stated in some rows and not others, as once, few, many or a class when expanded.

D: NA; V: TRBV18; J: TRBJ1-3; size: few; CDR3: CASSPGDKVSGNTIYF; DNA: TGTGCCAGCTCACCGGGGGACAAAGTCTCTGGAAACACCATATATTTT
D: TRBD2; V: TRBV5-6; J: TRBJ2-3; size: NA; CDR3: CASSLLAGGSDTQYF; DNA: TGTGCCAGCAGCTTGTTAGCGGGAGGGTCGGATACGCAGTATTTT
D: NA; V: TRBV18; J: TRBJ1-4; size: NA; CDR3: CASSLPSGGINEKLFF; DNA: TGTGCCAGCTCACTACCCTCCGGGGGAATTAATGAAAAACTGTTTTTT
D: NA; V: TRBV18; J: TRBJ2-3; size: NA; CDR3: CASSPPILGGAGDTQYF; DNA: TGTGCCAGCTCACCACCGATTCTGGGGGGCGCAGGAGATACGCAGTATTTT
D: TRBD1; V: TRBV7-8; J: TRBJ2-1; size: many; CDR3: CASSRTGGSYNEQFF; DNA: TGTGCCAGCAGCAGGACAGGGGGCTCCTACAATGAGCAGTTCTTC
D: TRBD1; V: TRBV15; J: TRBJ2-2; size: NA; CDR3: CATSRGVGQGSDTGELFF; DNA: TGTGCCACCAGCAGAGGAGTGGGACAGGGCTCGGACACCGGGGAGCTGTTTTTT
D: TRBD1; V: TRBV3-1; J: TRBJ1-5; size: NA; CDR3: CASSQQAGRGGNQPQHF; DNA: TGTGCCAGCAGCCAACAAGCCGGCAGGGGGGGAAATCAGCCCCAGCATTTT
D: TRBD1; V: TRBV7-9; J: TRBJ1-1; size: NA; CDR3: CASSGQGASFSEAFF; DNA: TGTGCCAGCAGCGGACAGGGGGCAAGTTTCTCTGAAGCTTTCTTT
D: NA; V: TRBV18; J: TRBJ2-7; size: many; CDR3: CASSPDRQAYLYEQYF; DNA: TGTGCCAGCTCACCAGACCGGCAGGCCTACCTCTACGAGCAGTACTTC
D: TRBD2; V: TRBV12-3/TRBV12-4; J: TRBJ2-7; size: many; CDR3: CASSLQAGAYEQYF; DNA: TGTGCCAGCAGTTTACAAGCGGGAGCCTACGAGCAGTACTTC
D: NA; V: TRBV20-1; J: TRBJ1-5; size: NA; CDR3: CSARDQSGAWQPQHF; DNA: TGCAGTGCTAGAGATCAATCAGGGGCGTGGCAGCCCCAGCATTTT
D: NA; V: TRBV11-2; J: TRBJ1-2; size: many; CDR3: CASSYGQTYGYTF; DNA: TGTGCCAGCAGCTACGGACAGACCTATGGCTACACCTTC
D: TRBD1; V: TRBV20-1; J: TRBJ1-5; size: NA; CDR3: CSADRDSNQPQHF; DNA: TGCAGTGCAGACAGGGATAGCAATCAGCCCCAGCATTTT
D: TRBD2; V: TRBV5-1; J: TRBJ2-2; size: few; CDR3: CASSVAGGDTGELFF; DNA: TGCGCCAGCAGTGTAGCGGGAGGAGACACCGGGGAGCTGTTTTTT
D: TRBD2; V: TRBV11-2; J: TRBJ2-1; size: few; CDR3: CASSSPGLAGGQAYNEQFF; DNA: TGTGCCAGCAGCTCTCCGGGACTAGCGGGAGGCCAGGCCTACAATGAGCAGTTCTTC
D: TRBD2; V: TRBV4-3; J: TRBJ2-3; size: many; CDR3: CASSRLVTSGSADTQYF; DNA: TGCGCCAGCAGCCGCCTTGTGACTAGCGGGAGTGCAGATACGCAGTATTTT
D: NA; V: TRBV3-1; J: TRBJ2-3; size: few; CDR3: CASSETGAYTQYF; DNA: TGTGCCAGCAGCGAAACCGGGGCATATACGCAGTATTTT
D: NA; V: TRBV7-2; J: TRBJ2-1; size: few; CDR3: CASSPTGSEQFF; DNA: TGTGCCAGCAGCCCCACAGGGTCCGAGCAGTTCTTC
D: TRBD1; V: TRBV5-5; J: TRBJ2-7; size: many; CDR3: CASSPDRGKYF; DNA: TGTGCCAGCAGCCCGGACAGGGGAAAGTACTTC
D: NA; V: TRBV6-5; J: TRBJ2-5; size: NA; CDR3: CASSSLASRETQYF; DNA: TGTGCCAGCAGTTCACTAGCATCCCGAGAGACCCAGTACTTC
D: TRBD2; V: TRBV5-1; J: TRBJ2-1; size: few; CDR3: CASTRAGVEYNEQFF; DNA: TGCGCCAGCACCAGAGCGGGAGTGGAATACAATGAGCAGTTCTTC
D: TRBD2; V: TRBV6-5; J: TRBJ2-1; size: many; CDR3: CATYKRLAGYNEQFF; DNA: TGTGCCACCTATAAGCGGCTAGCGGGATACAATGAGCAGTTCTTC
D: NA; V: TRBV5-1; J: TRBJ2-5; size: NA; CDR3: CASSEQGTGETQYF; DNA: TGCGCCAGCAGCGAGCAGGGTACAGGGGAGACCCAGTACTTC
D: NA; V: TRBV9; J: TRBJ1-2; size: NA; CDR3: CASSDRWGLENYGYTF; DNA: TGTGCCAGCAGCGATCGATGGGGGCTAGAAAACTATGGCTACACCTTC
D: TRBD1; V: TRBV20-1; J: TRBJ2-1; size: few; CDR3: CSADRDSVPPEQFF; DNA: TGCAGTGCTGACCGGGACAGCGTTCCGCCAGAGCAGTTCTTC
D: TRBD2; V: TRBV20-1; J: TRBJ2-3; size: many; CDR3: CSALAGPTDTQYF; DNA: TGCAGTGCCCTAGCGGGACCCACAGATACGCAGTATTTT
D: NA; V: TRBV19; J: TRBJ1-2; size: NA; CDR3: CASSIRLVDYGYTF; DNA: TGTGCCAGTAGTATAAGGCTCGTCGACTATGGCTACACCTTC
D: NA; V: TRBV7-2; J: TRBJ2-4; size: NA; CDR3: CASSSVGVQFQYF; DNA: TGTGCCAGCAGCTCCGTTGGGGTCCAGTTCCAGTACTTC
D: TRBD2; V: TRBV11-2; J: TRBJ2-4; size: NA; CDR3: CASSSELGGGFAKNIQYF; DNA: TGTGCCAGCAGCTCGGAACTTGGGGGGGGTTTCGCCAAAAACATTCAGTACTTC
D: NA; V: TRBV12-3/TRBV12-4; J: TRBJ2-1; size: NA; CDR3: CASSFRAVGDNEQFF; DNA: TGTGCCAGCAGTTTTCGCGCGGTGGGAGACAATGAGCAGTTCTTC
D: NA; V: TRBV14; J: TRBJ1-1; size: NA; CDR3: CASSLVHSSTEAFF; DNA: TGTGCCAGCAGCCTCGTTCATTCATCTACCGAAGCTTTCTTT
D: NA; V: TRBV4-3; J: TRBJ1-1; size: NA; CDR3: CASGPPDSNNEAFF; DNA: TGCGCCAGCGGACCCCCGGACAGTAACAATGAAGCTTTCTTT
D: TRBD1; V: TRBV29-1; J: TRBJ2-5; size: many; CDR3: CSVAGGSQETQYF; DNA: TGCAGCGTTGCAGGGGGCAGCCAAGAGACCCAGTACTTC
D: NA; V: TRBV5-1; J: TRBJ2-6; size: many; CDR3: CASSTGRISGANVLTF; DNA: TGCGCCAGCAGCACTGGACGAATCTCTGGGGCCAACGTCCTGACTTTC
D: TRBD2; V: TRBV11-1; J: TRBJ2-7; size: few; CDR3: CASSSGLAGRSLDYEQYF; DNA: TGTGCCAGCAGCTCGGGACTAGCGGGAAGAAGTTTGGACTACGAGCAGTACTTC
D: NA; V: TRBV10-3; J: TRBJ2-3; size: many; CDR3: CAISSGDTQYF; DNA: TGTGCCATCAGTAGCGGAGATACGCAGTATTTT
D: NA; V: TRBV3-1; J: TRBJ2-3; size: NA; CDR3: CASSHFAPTDTQYF; DNA: TGTGCCAGCAGCCACTTTGCTCCCACAGATACGCAGTATTTT
D: TRBD2; V: TRBV6-2/TRBV6-3; J: TRBJ2-3; size: many; CDR3: CASSYPSGSPDTQYF; DNA: TGTGCCAGCAGTTACCCTAGCGGGAGCCCAGATACGCAGTATTTT
D: NA; V: TRBV5-4; J: TRBJ2-3; size: NA; CDR3: CASGLATDTQYF; DNA: TGTGCCAGCGGGCTAGCTACAGATACGCAGTATTTT
D: NA; V: TRBV5-6; J: TRBJ2-5; size: few; CDR3: CASSFRSGSAETQYF; DNA: TGTGCCAGCAGCTTTCGCTCGGGGTCCGCGGAGACCCAGTACTTC
D: NA; V: TRBV12-3/TRBV12-4; J: TRBJ2-6; size: few; CDR3: CASRFDNRLGANVLTF; DNA: TGTGCCAGCAGATTCGACAATCGGCTGGGGGCCAACGTCCTGACTTTC
D: NA; V: TRBV6-5; J: TRBJ2-5; size: NA; CDR3: CASSYSRGTQYF; DNA: TGTGCCAGCAGTTACTCGAGGGGGACCCAGTACTTC
D: NA; V: TRBV7-2; J: TRBJ2-1; size: many; CDR3: CASSLVGYPQFF; DNA: TGTGCCAGCAGCTTAGTTGGCTACCCGCAGTTCTTC
D: NA; V: TRBV28; J: TRBJ2-6; size: NA; CDR3: CASSLQGYGANVLTF; DNA: TGTGCCAGCAGTCTACAGGGTTATGGGGCCAACGTCCTGACTTTC
D: NA; V: TRBV12-3/TRBV12-4; J: TRBJ2-2; size: many; CDR3: CASQLAGELFF; DNA: TGTGCCAGCCAGCTAGCCGGGGAGCTGTTTTTT
D: TRBD2; V: TRBV7-9; J: TRBJ2-4; size: few; CDR3: CASSLEREKNIQYF; DNA: TGTGCCAGCAGCTTAGAGCGGGAGAAAAACATTCAGTACTTC
D: NA; V: TRBV11-2; J: TRBJ1-6; size: few; CDR3: CASSFRSGGAGDSPLHF; DNA: TGTGCCAGCAGTTTCAGATCTGGAGGGGCGGGGGACTCACCCCTCCACTTT
D: TRBD1; V: TRBV2; J: TRBJ2-7; size: many; CDR3: CASRPGQGAGEQYF; DNA: TGTGCCAGCAGGCCAGGACAGGGAGCCGGCGAGCAGTACTTC
D: NA; V: TRBV3-1; J: TRBJ1-1; size: NA; CDR3: CASSQGVRENEAFF; DNA: TGTGCCAGCAGCCAAGGGGTCAGGGAGAATGAAGCTTTCTTT
D: NA; V: TRBV7-2; J: TRBJ2-3; size: few; CDR3: CASGTSTDTQYF; DNA: TGTGCCAGCGGAACTAGCACAGATACGCAGTATTTT
D: NA; V: TRBV7-2; J: TRBJ2-6; size: many; CDR3: CASISSGANVLTF; DNA: TGTGCCAGCATTAGCTCTGGGGCCAACGTCCTGACTTTC
D: TRBD2; V: TRBV29-1; J: TRBJ2-7; size: few; CDR3: CSVVPSGRVDYEQYF; DNA: TGCAGCGTTGTTCCAAGCGGGAGAGTGGACTACGAGCAGTACTTC
D: NA; V: TRBV3-1; J: TRBJ1-4; size: NA; CDR3: CASSQYDGDEKLFF; DNA: TGTGCCAGCAGCCAGTATGACGGGGATGAAAAACTGTTTTTT
D: NA; V: TRBV9; J: TRBJ1-2; size: few; CDR3: CASSVSERRGYTF; DNA: TGTGCCAGCAGCGTATCTGAAAGGCGAGGCTACACCTTC